This TCR beta chain came from a study of T-cell reconstitution after alpha-beta-depleted transplantation in children. Library preparation (for TCRbeta) was performed with unique molecular identifiers. TCRdb ran MiXCR on the PCR reads and lists one entry per CDR3 protein. The sample has some 440,000 distinct CDR3 sequences; about 16% are singletons. As concerns this clonotype: Its specificity is not known.

Study-wide points: Several hundred graft clones that had expanded were reportedly the source of alpha-beta T cells about two months after transplant.

The CDR3 has 16 residues. Trimming cost V 3 bases and J 0 bases, with 11 bases left between them. Germline V gene data show CDR1 as MNHEY and CDR2 as SMNVEV (reference sequence). This chain links TRBV27 with TRBJ2-2, with D perhaps given as TRBD1 or TRBD2 (6 bases each). The source of this sequence is a boy under two years old who had a stem cell transplant for Wiskott-Aldrich syndrome, so the T cells may come from the graft donor. The material was PBMCs, mostly from graft donor cells, obtained 360 days after TCRalphabeta/CD19-depleted stem cell transplant. CDR3 loop: CASSFRGVPNTGELFF. The CDR3 DNA reads as TGTGCCAGCAGTTTTAGGGGGGTTCCGAACACCGGGGAGCTGTTTTTT.